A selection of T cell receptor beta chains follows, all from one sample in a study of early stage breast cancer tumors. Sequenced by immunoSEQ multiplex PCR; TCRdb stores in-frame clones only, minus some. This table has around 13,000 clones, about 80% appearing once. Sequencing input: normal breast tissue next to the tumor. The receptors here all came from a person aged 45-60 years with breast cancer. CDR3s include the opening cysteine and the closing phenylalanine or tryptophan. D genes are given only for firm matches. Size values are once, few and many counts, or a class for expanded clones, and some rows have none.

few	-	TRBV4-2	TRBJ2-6	CASSQGWVDSGANVLTF	TGTGCCAGCAGCCAAGGGTGGGTTGACTCTGGGGCCAACGTCCTGACTTTC
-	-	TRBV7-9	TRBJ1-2	CASSLGQATNYGYTF	TGTGCCAGCAGCTTAGGCCAGGCCACTAACTATGGCTACACCTTC
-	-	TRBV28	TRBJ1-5	CASSLWDGNQPQHF	TGTGCCAGCAGTTTGTGGGACGGCAATCAGCCCCAGCATTTT
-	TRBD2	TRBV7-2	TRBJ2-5	CASSLGRGRTQYF	TGTGCCAGCAGCTTAGGGCGGGGGAGGACCCAGTACTTC
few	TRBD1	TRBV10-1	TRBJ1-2	CASSPSGTGHYGYTF	TGCGCCAGCAGCCCCTCCGGGACAGGGCACTATGGCTACACCTTC
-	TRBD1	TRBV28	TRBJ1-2	CASKGVTGTGADSYTF	TGTGCCAGCAAGGGGGTTACCGGGACAGGGGCTGATAGCTACACCTTC
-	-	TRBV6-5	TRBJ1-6	CASSYSAAATNSPLHF	TGTGCCAGCAGTTACTCGGCGGCAGCTACGAATTCACCCCTCCACTTT
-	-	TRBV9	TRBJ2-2	CASSVSGGAGELFF	TGTGCCAGCAGCGTGAGTGGAGGGGCCGGGGAGCTGTTTTTT
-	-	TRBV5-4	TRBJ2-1	CASNIYRAGEQFF	TGTGCCAGCAACATCTACAGGGCAGGGGAGCAGTTCTTC
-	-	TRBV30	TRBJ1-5	CAWSTGTKNQPQHF	TGTGCCTGGTCGACCGGGACAAAAAACCAGCCCCAGCATTTT
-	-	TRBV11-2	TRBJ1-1	CASSLDGGAEAFF	TGTGCCAGCAGCTTAGATGGAGGGGCTGAAGCTTTCTTT
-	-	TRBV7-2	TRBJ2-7	CASSLARSGAQTIYEQYF	TGTGCCAGCAGCTTAGCCCGCTCTGGAGCACAGACGATCTACGAGCAGTACTTC
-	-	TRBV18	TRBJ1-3	CASSPPGGNPGNTIYF	TGTGCCAGCTCACCCCCAGGAGGAAATCCTGGAAACACCATATATTTT
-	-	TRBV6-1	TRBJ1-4	CASSEALGGVEKLFF	TGTGCCAGCAGTGAAGCCCTTGGGGGGGTTGAAAAACTGTTTTTT
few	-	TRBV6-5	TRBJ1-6	CASSYSGTANSPLHF	TGTGCCAGCAGTTACTCGGGGACGGCCAATTCACCCCTCCACTTT
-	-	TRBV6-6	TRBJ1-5	CASSTSREGINQPQHF	-
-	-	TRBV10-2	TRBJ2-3	CASSGTTDTQYF	TGCGCCAGCAGTGGAACCACAGATACGCAGTATTTT
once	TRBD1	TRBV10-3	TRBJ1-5	CAISESRQGFMNQPQHF	TGTGCCATCAGTGAGTCGAGACAGGGTTTTATGAATCAGCCCCAGCATTTT
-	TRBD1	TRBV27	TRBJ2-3	CASSLQRTGVSTDTQYF	TGTGCCAGCAGTCTACAACGGACAGGGGTTAGCACAGATACGCAGTATTTT
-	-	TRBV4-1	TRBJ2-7	CASSHTTDSYEQYF	TGCGCCAGCAGCCACACTACTGACTCCTACGAGCAGTACTTC
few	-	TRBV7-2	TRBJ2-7	CASSLGPLEQYF	TGTGCCAGCAGCTTAGGGCCCCTCGAGCAGTACTTC
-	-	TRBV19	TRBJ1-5	CASSIVGVGQPQHF	TGTGCCAGTAGTATAGTAGGGGTAGGGCAGCCCCAGCATTTT
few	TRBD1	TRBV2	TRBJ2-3	CASGQGAASGTDTQYF	TGTGCCAGCGGGCAGGGGGCGGCCAGCGGCACAGATACGCAGTATTTT
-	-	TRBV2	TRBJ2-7	CASSDLGRLHEQYF	TGTGCCAGCAGTGACCTAGGGCGGTTGCACGAGCAGTACTTC
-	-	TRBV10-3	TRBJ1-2	CAISPSVGHKANYGYTF	TGTGCCATCAGCCCCTCGGTTGGACACAAAGCTAACTATGGCTACACCTTC
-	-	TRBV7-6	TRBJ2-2	CASSPRGASNTGELFF	TGTGCCAGCAGCCCCCGGGGGGCCTCGAACACCGGGGAGCTGTTTTTT
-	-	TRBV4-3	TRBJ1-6	CASSVRDGNSPLHF	TGCGCCAGCAGCGTCCGGGACGGTAATTCACCCCTCCACTTT